Many counts were recorded for the clone carrying this T cell receptor beta chain. Its cognate antigen is unknown. This sample's time point: persistent/refractory GD, antithyroid drugs over 5 years with positive TRAb. The authors made the TCR library using RNA they extracted from PBMCs. According to the study, TCR beta libraries were built with iRepertoire HTBI primers and CDR3-region Arm-PCR. Via MiXCR, TCRdb re-called the multiplex PCR reads, giving one row per CDR3 protein. This table holds fewer than 550,000 distinct CDR3 sequences, around a fifth found once. CDR3 length: 13 residues. Germline CDR1 and CDR2: MDHEN and SYDVKM. V trimming: 5 bases; J trimming: 5 bases; junction bases outside the gene matches: 6. This specimen comes from a study of regulatory T cells in long-lasting Graves disease. Overall study findings and caveats: Persistent disease samples used TRBV28, TRBJ1-2 and TRBJ2-5 preferentially. Persistent cases of Graves' showed reduced TCR diversity relative to newly diagnosed patients.

V is TRBV28 and J is TRBJ2-7; 7 bases match TRBD1. The source is a female donor with Graves disease. The input for sequencing was peripheral blood mononuclear cells (PBMCs), taken when the disease was refractory, from a patient treated with antithyroid drugs. Here the CDR3 DNA reads TGTGCCAGCAGTCCCGGACAGGCTAACGAGCAGTACTTC. The encoded protein is CASSPGQANEQYF.